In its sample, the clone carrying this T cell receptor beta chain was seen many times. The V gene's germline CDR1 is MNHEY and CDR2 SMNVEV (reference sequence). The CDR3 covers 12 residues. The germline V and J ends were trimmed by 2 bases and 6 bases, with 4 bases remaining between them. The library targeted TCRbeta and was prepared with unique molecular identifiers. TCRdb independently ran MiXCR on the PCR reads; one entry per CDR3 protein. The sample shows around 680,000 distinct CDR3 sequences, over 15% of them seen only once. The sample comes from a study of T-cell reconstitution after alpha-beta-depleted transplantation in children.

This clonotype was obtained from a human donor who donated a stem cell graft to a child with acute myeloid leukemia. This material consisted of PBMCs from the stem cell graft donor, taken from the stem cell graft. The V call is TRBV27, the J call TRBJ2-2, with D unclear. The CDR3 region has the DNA TGTGCCAGCAGTTTACTTCCCGGGGAGCTGTTTTTT. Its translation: CASSLLPGELFF.